The clone carrying this T cell receptor beta chain was detected a few times. Antigen: not known. With 1 base removed from V and 9 bases from J, the gap between germline ends came to 8 bases. The CDR3 length is 12 residues. CDR1 is SGDLS, CDR2 YYNGEE, per germline. The authors made TCR beta cDNA from roughly 480 ng total RNA with a constant-region primer. Three nested multiplex PCR rounds, a slightly modified ARM-PCR method, built the TCR beta libraries. The first two PCR rounds, around 11 cycles each, used TRBV1-TRBV30 forward primers and a C-beta reverse primer. TCRdb analysed the multiplex PCR reads with MiXCR anew, one entry per CDR3 protein. The data show 55,000 or so distinct CDR3 sequences, with less than 75% seen just once and just over 55% held by the top ten. This entry comes from a study of tumor-infiltrating lymphocytes in primary liver carcinoma. Study results and caveats: Just around 8-25% of top clones spanned all five tumor regions. Tumor top-250-clone fractions significantly exceeded those of blood (p = 0.039).

Unsorted bulk tissue of roughly 18-32 mg yielded co-extracted RNA and DNA. Five separate regions of each tumor underwent sampling. The chain combines TRBV9 with TRBJ2-1, with a weak D call TRBD1 (5 bases). The TCR sequence derives from a man aged 40-50 years with primary liver carcinoma and hepatitis B virus infection. The source material was liver tumor tissue from sampling region 2. Subset of the sample: tumor region T2, inferior pole. CDR3 amino acids: CASSVNRGEQFF. In nucleotides, the CDR3 is TGTGCCAGCAGCGTAAATAGGGGTGAGCAGTTCTTC.